The 25 T cell receptor beta chains given below trace back to one sample, sequenced in a study of CD8+CD57+ T cells in acquired aplastic anemia. Only patients with CD8+CD57+ cell expansion on flow cytometry were chosen for sequencing. TCR beta VDJ and CDR3 profiles were obtained from a genomic DNA template. TCRdb used MiXCR to reprocess the reads, holding one entry per CDR3 protein. The profile shows about 180,000 distinct CDR3 sequences, less than 50% of them singletons. The sequenced sample consisted of sorted CD4+, CD8+, or CD8+CD57+ T cells (not recorded which) from PBMCs. These receptors all stem from a human donor with aplastic anemia.

The chain links TRBV7-8 to TRBJ2-1, with D unclear. The CDR3 loop spans 11 amino acids. CDR1 SGHVS and CDR2 FQNEAQ come from the germline V gene. V dropped 4 bases and J dropped 5 bases, with 3 bases sitting between them. CDR3 protein: CASSSNNEQFF. In DNA form, the CDR3 reads TGTGCCAGCAGCTCGAACAATGAGCAGTTCTTC.

The chain employs TRBV19 and TRBJ1-6; 10 nucleotides agree with TRBD1. V was pared by 5 bases and J by 9 bases, with 7 bases of the junction left unmatched. CDR3 length: 15 amino acids. Germline CDR1 reads LNHDA; CDR2 reads SQIVND (reference sequence). In DNA form, the CDR3 reads TGTGCCAGTAGTCCACGGACAGGGGGACGTTCACCCCTCCACTTT. It yields the protein CASSPRTGGRSPLHF.

The chain is built from TRBV10-3 and TRBJ2-3; D may be TRBD1 (5 bases). CDR1 and CDR2 from the germline V gene are ENHRY and SYGVKD. V dropped 2 bases and J dropped 4 bases, with 7 bases sitting between them. The CDR3 runs to 13 residues. In DNA form, the CDR3 reads TGTGCCATCAGTGAGGGGGCCCCAGATACGCAGTATTTT. It translates to CAISEGAPDTQYF.

The V gene is TRBV18, the J gene TRBJ2-1, with D perhaps TRBD1 (6 bases). The CDR3 totals 15 residues. V was pared by 3 bases and J by 5 bases, with 14 bases between. Germline CDR1 reads KGHSH; CDR2 reads LQKENI. CDR3 residues: CASSPGQLGNNEQFF. In DNA, the CDR3 is TGTGCCAGCTCACCGGGACAATTAGGAAACAATGAGCAGTTCTTC.

The table lists this clonotype with many counts. This chain uses TRBV7-2 with TRBJ2-1; 7 bases are shared with TRBD2. The V gene end was trimmed by 3 bases and the J gene end by 6 bases; junction bases not matched to a gene: 2. This CDR3 is built from 13 residues. Germline loops: CDR1 SGHTA, CDR2 FQGNSA. CDR3 sequence: CASSFAGVNEQFF. In nucleotides, the CDR3 is TGTGCCAGCAGCTTCGCGGGAGTCAATGAGCAGTTCTTC.

The CDR3 here is CASSLGQQGETQYF. The CDR3 DNA reads as TGTGCCAGCAGCTTAGGACAGCAGGGTGAGACCCAGTACTTC. The chain uses TRBV7-9 and TRBJ2-5; D may be TRBD1 (5 bases). The CDR3 sequence is 14 residues long. With 1 base removed from V and 5 bases from J, the gap between germline ends came to 11 bases. Germline CDR1 reads SEHNR; CDR2 reads FQNEAQ (reference sequence).

This chain joins TRBV25-1 and TRBJ1-1, with D possibly being TRBD1 (6 bases). The CDR3 spans 16 residues. V was pared by 6 bases and J by 5 bases, with 22 bases between. Germline values: CDR1 MGHDK, CDR2 SYGVNS. The CDR3 region has the DNA TGTGCCAGCAGACAAACAGGGTTCGGTCACGGGACTGAAGCTTTCTTT. It encodes CASRQTGFGHGTEAFF.

This clonotype has a handful of counts. The V gene is TRBV3-1, the J gene TRBJ1-5, with a possible D match to TRBD1 (5 bases). Trimming took off 0 bases at V and 8 bases at J, with 14 bases between the two ends. The CDR3 extends over 15 amino acids. Germline V CDR1 and CDR2: LGHDT, YNNKEL (reference sequence). CDR3 coding DNA: TGTGCCAGCAGCCAAGACGGGGGGATTTCGGAGCCCCAGCATTTT. Protein product: CASSQDGGISEPQHF. Full variable domain (outside the CDR3, taken from reference TRBV3-1 and TRBJ1-5): DTAVSQTPKYLVTQMGNDKSIKCEQNLGHDTMYWYKQDSKKFLKIMFSYNNKELIINETVPNRFSPKSPDKAHLNLHINSLELGDSAVYFCASSQDGGISEPQHFGDGTRLSIL.

Ten or more counts support this clonotype. This sequence joins TRBV6-5 and TRBJ1-1; 11 bases match TRBD1. The CDR3 has 15 residues. Germline loops: CDR1 MNHEY, CDR2 SVGAGI. Trimming at V came to 2 bases and at J to 5 bases, leaving 4 bases not matched to a gene. Written as DNA, the CDR3 is TGTGCCAGCAGTTACGGGACAGGGGGTCGGACTGAAGCTTTCTTT. Protein sequence: CASSYGTGGRTEAFF.

This rearrangement joins TRBV10-3 to TRBJ1-2; D is uncertain. CDR1 and CDR2 from the germline V gene are ENHRY and SYGVKD. The ends were cut back, 6 bases at V and 0 bases at J, with 8 bases in the middle. The CDR3 sequence is 13 residues long. The DNA for the CDR3 is TGTGCCATCAGGGACGGAGCTAACTATGGCTACACCTTC. Translating it yields CAIRDGANYGYTF.

This clonotype was recorded many times. The chain couples TRBV12-3 or TRBV12-4 to TRBJ2-3; a weak D match, TRBD2 (5 bases). This CDR3 spans 13 amino acids. The ends were cut back, 3 bases at V and 6 bases at J, with 10 bases in the middle. CDR3 sequence (DNA): TGTGCCAGCAGTTTTTTGGGCGGGGATACGCAGTATTTT. Protein product: CASSFLGGDTQYF.

This clonotype was found a few times. The V call is TRBV29-1, the J call TRBJ1-2; a possible D gene is TRBD1 (6 bases). Germline V gives CDR1 SQVTM, CDR2 ANQGSEA. The CDR3 consists of 13 residues. Trimming cost V 4 bases and J 8 bases, with 17 bases left between them. In DNA, the CDR3 is TGCAGCGTTGTCGTTACAGGGAGGGAGGGCTACACCTTC. Amino acid sequence: CSVVVTGREGYTF.

A few counts support this clonotype. The V call is TRBV30, the J call TRBJ2-2; no clear D. The ends were cut back, 3 bases at V and 4 bases at J, with 6 bases in the middle. CDR3 length: 12 amino acids. Germline lookup yields CDR1 GTSNPN and CDR2 SVGIG (reference sequence). The CDR3 DNA is TGTGCCTGGAGCCTTACCACCGGGGAGCTGTTTTTT. This encodes CAWSLTTGELFF. Variable domain in full (rest from reference TRBV30 and TRBJ2-2): SQTIHQWPATLVQPVGSPLSLECTVEGTSNPNLYWYRQAAGRGLQLLFYSVGIGQISSEVPQNLSASRPQDRQFILSSKKLLLSDSGFYLCAWSLTTGELFFGEGSRLTVL.

This clonotype was seen many times. The rearrangement links TRBV9 to TRBJ1-1, with 9 bases lining up with TRBD1. Germline trimming cut 0 bases from V and 5 bases from J; bases unmatched to any gene: 5. Germline V gene sequence: CDR1 SGDLS, CDR2 YYNGEE. CDR3 size: 15 residues. CDR3 protein: CASSVGGQGTTEAFF. The CDR3 region has the DNA TGTGCCAGCAGCGTAGGGGGACAGGGTACAACTGAAGCTTTCTTT.

V usage is TRBV20-1 and J usage is TRBJ2-1, with 11 bases lining up with TRBD2. The V segment lost 6 bases and the J segment 8 bases; nucleotides outside the gene matches: 9. Germline values: CDR1 DFQATT, CDR2 SNEGSKA (reference sequence). The CDR3 is 14 residues long. CDR3 nucleotide sequence: TGCAGTGCACCTACTAGCGGGGGTCGCGATGAGCAGTTCTTC. Protein product: CSAPTSGGRDEQFF.

The chain joins TRBV5-1 to TRBJ2-7; D ambiguous. The germline V gene encodes CDR1 SGHRS and CDR2 YFSETQ. V was clipped by 0 bases and J by 2 bases, with 9 bases between them. The CDR3 loop spans 14 amino acids. CDR3 nucleotides: TGCGCCAGCAGCTTGGAGGGCAGAGCCTACGAGCAGTACTTC. Its protein is CASSLEGRAYEQYF.

The chain couples TRBV6-6 to TRBJ1-3; D may be TRBD1 (5 bases). Germline CDR1 and CDR2: MNHNY and SVGAGI (reference sequence). Trimming stripped 4 bases from V and 2 bases from J, with 9 bases between. CDR3 length: 14 residues. The CDR3 bases are TGTGCCAGCAGTTCAGGGACGGCTGGAAACACCATATATTTT. Translated: CASSSGTAGNTIYF.

There are a few counts of this clonotype. In nucleotides, the CDR3 is TGCAGCGTTGATGCCGGGGATACGGACAATGAGCAGTTCTTC. It yields the protein CSVDAGDTDNEQFF. V usage is TRBV29-1 and J usage is TRBJ2-1; a weak D match, TRBD2 (5 bases). The CDR3 covers 14 residues. The germline CDR1 and CDR2 sequences are SQVTM and ANQGSEA. Deletions cut 3 bases from V and 5 bases from J, with 14 bases between.

The V gene is TRBV2, the J gene TRBJ2-7; maybe TRBD1 (6 bases). CDR1 is SNHLY, CDR2 FYNNEI, per germline. CDR3 size: 14 residues. The V gene lost 2 bases and the J gene lost 2 bases, with 10 bases spanning the gap. CDR3 DNA: TGTGCCAGCAGTGAAATCGGACAGACCTACGAGCAGTACTTC. This codes for CASSEIGQTYEQYF.

J is TRBJ1-1 and V is TRBV29-1; D gene unclear. CDR3 length equals 13 residues. V was shortened by 1 base and J by 0 bases, with 6 bases between the two germline ends. CDR1 is SQVTM, CDR2 ANQGSEA, per germline. CDR3 sequence reads: CSVEGGLNTEAFF. CDR3 nucleotide sequence: TGCAGCGTTGAAGGCGGTCTGAACACTGAAGCTTTCTTT.

This clonotype has just a few counts. V is TRBV27 and J is TRBJ2-5, with TRBD1 matching 8 bases. The V gene's germline CDR1 is MNHEY and CDR2 SMNVEV (reference sequence). The V segment lost 5 bases and the J segment 4 bases; nucleotides outside the gene matches: 9. The CDR3 runs 15 residues. CDR3 protein: CASSRRQGRGETQYF. CDR3 DNA: TGTGCCAGCAGTCGCCGACAGGGGCGTGGAGAGACCCAGTACTTC.

This clonotype occurred many times. V and J are TRBV19 and TRBJ2-6, with 9 bases identical to TRBD1. The CDR3 length is 18 residues. Germline values: CDR1 LNHDA, CDR2 SQIVND (reference sequence). V lost 3 bases to trimming and J lost 3 bases; unmatched junction nucleotides: 9. The CDR3 loop reads CASSMVGQGLVGANVLTF. For the CDR3, the DNA is TGTGCCAGTAGTATGGTGGGACAGGGACTGGTTGGGGCCAACGTCCTGACTTTC.

Comment on this clonotype: A much more abundant neighbour one base away suggests this may be a read error. This rearrangement joins TRBV5-4 to TRBJ2-2; a possible D gene is TRBD2 (5 bases). Germline loops: CDR1 SGHNT, CDR2 YYREEE (reference sequence). The V and J ends lost 3 bases and 0 bases respectively, with 12 bases between them. CDR3 length: 16 residues. The CDR3 is CASSSRVSANTGELFF. CDR3 DNA: TGTGCCAGCAGCTCGAGGGTTTCAGCGAACACCGGGGAGCTGTTTTTT. The whole variable domain, remainder taken from reference TRBV5-4 and TRBJ2-2, is ETGVTQSPTHLIKTRGQQVTLRCSSQSGHNTVSWYQQALGQGPQFIFQYYREEENGRGNFPPRFSGLQFPNYSSELNVNALELDDSALYLCASSSRVSANTGELFFGEGSRLTVL.

The table lists this clonotype with many counts. The chain carries TRBV2 and TRBJ2-3; 7 bases map to TRBD1. The CDR3 has 12 amino acids. J gave up 5 bases and V 5 bases, and 1 base lay outside the gene matches. The germline CDR1 and CDR2 sequences are SNHLY and FYNNEI. As DNA, the CDR3 is TGTGCCAGCAGTCAGGGGGTAGATACGCAGTATTTT. Residues: CASSQGVDTQYF.

Only a few counts were recorded for this clonotype. This rearrangement joins TRBV13 to TRBJ2-2; 15 bases are shared with TRBD2. The trim removed 5 bases at V and 4 bases at J, leaving 11 bases unmatched. The germline V gene has CDR1 PRHDT and CDR2 FYEKMQ (reference sequence). The CDR3 covers 19 residues. CDR3 sequence (DNA): TGTGCCAGCAGCCCCGGACTAGCGGGGGGGGAATTGGGCACCGGGGAGCTGTTTTTT. This gives the protein CASSPGLAGGELGTGELFF.